The present T cell receptor beta chain was sequenced within a study of cytomegalovirus exposure and HLA in healthy donors. The study's findings and limits: Previously analyzed data showed that most TCR beta V segments were productive at a frequency of about 90% or about 30%. The HLA-A and HLA-B alleles of most subjects were reportedly predicted accurately from TCR beta sequences. As a later analysis showed, a missense DCLRE1C variant was linked to trimming of TCR beta V- and J-genes.

With regard to this clone: The target antigen is unknown.

With 60 Vbeta and 13 Jbeta primers, the PCR was carried out. Some clones are missing from TCRdb's copy, which holds only in-frame ones; the method was immunoSEQ multiplex PCR. The data hold 250,000 to 350,000 clones, with 80% observed a single time. The germline V gene encodes CDR1 MGHRA and CDR2 YSYEKL. Trimming cost V 0 bases and J 3 bases, with 15 bases left between them. The CDR3 loop spans 16 amino acids. The chain carries TRBV4-1 and TRBJ2-7; possible D gene TRBD1, 5 bases. Sequencing was performed on PBMCs. This clonotype originated in a girl aged 2-15 years in good health and CMV-seronegative. Here the CDR3 reads CASSQDNRIGDYEQYF. As DNA, the CDR3 is TGCGCCAGCAGCCAAGATAACAGGATCGGCGACTACGAGCAGTACTTC.